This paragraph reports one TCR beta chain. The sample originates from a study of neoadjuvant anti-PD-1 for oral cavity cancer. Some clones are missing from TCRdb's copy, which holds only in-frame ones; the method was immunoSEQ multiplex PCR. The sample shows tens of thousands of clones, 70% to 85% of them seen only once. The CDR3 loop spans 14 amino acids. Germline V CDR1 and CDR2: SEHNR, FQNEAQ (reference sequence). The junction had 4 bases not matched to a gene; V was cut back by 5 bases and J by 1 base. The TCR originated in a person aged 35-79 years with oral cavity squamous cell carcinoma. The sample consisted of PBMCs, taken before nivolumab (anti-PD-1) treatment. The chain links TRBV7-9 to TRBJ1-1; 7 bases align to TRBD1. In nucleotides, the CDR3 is TGTGCCAGCAGCCCAGGGACAGCGAACACTGAAGCTTTCTTT. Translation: CASSPGTANTEAFF.